Below are 13 T cell receptor beta chains sequenced from a single sample in a study of beta chain features in type 1 diabetes. Since all of the isolated RNA was reverse transcribed, expressed TCRB transcripts were what got sequenced. Some clones are missing from TCRdb's copy, which holds only in-frame ones; the method was immunoSEQ multiplex PCR. Of over 700,000 clones listed, 15% to 20% are singletons. Material: naive CD4+ T cells from blood. The source of these receptors is a woman aged 18 to 35 in good health.

This clone has only a few counts. The CDR3 region has the DNA TGTGCCACTAGACTGGGGGTGGGCTCCTACAATGAGCAGTTCTTC. It yields the protein CATRLGVGSYNEQFF. This rearrangement joins TRBV5-6 to TRBJ2-1, with D perhaps TRBD1 or TRBD2 (5 bases each). Germline V gene lookup returns CDR1 SGHDT and CDR2 YYEEEE. This CDR3 contains 15 residues. V lost 9 bases to trimming and J lost 0 bases, with 16 bases between them.

This clone showed up just a few times. CDR3 amino acids: CASSGDRVGETQYF. Here the CDR3 DNA reads TGTGCCAGCAGTGGGGACAGGGTGGGGGAGACCCAGTACTTC. The chain has TRBV9 and TRBJ2-5, with TRBD1 matching 9 bases. V shed 5 bases and J 5 bases; nucleotides not matched to a gene: 7. The CDR3 length is 14 residues. The germline CDR1 and CDR2 sequences are SGDLS and YYNGEE.

The genes are TRBV5-6 and TRBJ1-1; D might be TRBD1 (5 bases). Germline CDR1 SGHDT, CDR2 YYEEEE. The CDR3 runs to 17 residues. Trimming pared 5 bases from V and 2 bases from J, leaving 22 bases between. The CDR3 protein is CASRSGRSGIVNTEAFF. For the CDR3, the DNA is TGTGCCAGCAGAAGTGGCAGGTCAGGGATCGTCAACACTGAAGCTTTCTTT.

This chain connects TRBV27 to TRBJ1-5, with a weak D call TRBD1 (6 bases). The CDR3 length is 13 residues. V gave up 4 bases and J gave up 6 bases, with 10 bases separating them. Germline-derived CDR1 and CDR2 are MNHEY and SMNVEV (reference sequence). CDR3 protein: CASSSQGVQPQHF. The CDR3 bases are TGTGCCAGCAGTTCACAGGGTGTTCAGCCCCAGCATTTT.

The chain has TRBV2 and TRBJ2-2; TRBD1 agrees at 11 bases. This CDR3 has 15 residues. V trimming: 7 bases; J trimming: 6 bases; junction bases outside the gene matches: 7. Germline CDR1 is SNHLY and CDR2 is FYNNEI. DNA for the CDR3: TGTGCCAGCACGAGGGACAGGGGGAATGCCGGGGAGCTGTTTTTT. Encoded protein: CASTRDRGNAGELFF.

On this clone: The same CDR3 is also encoded by other DNA sequences in this sample. The chain is built from TRBV7-2 and TRBJ2-7; D is undetermined. Germline V lookup: CDR1 SGHTA, CDR2 FQGNSA. The CDR3 length is 14 residues. With 1 base removed from V and 3 bases from J, the gap between germline ends came to 10 bases. The CDR3 bases are TGTGCCAGCAGCTTAGGAGCTGGAAGCTACGAGCAGTACTTC. It translates to CASSLGAGSYEQYF.

This chain links TRBV28 with TRBJ1-5; D possibly corresponds to TRBD1 (5 bases). Germline V gene lookup returns CDR1 MDHEN and CDR2 SYDVKM. Trimming stripped 6 bases from V and 4 bases from J, with 13 bases between. This CDR3 region has 14 residues. CDR3 residues: CASRMGQKNQPQHF. In nucleotides, the CDR3 is TGTGCCAGCAGGATGGGGCAGAAGAATCAGCCCCAGCATTTT.

The chain recombines TRBV23-1 with TRBJ1-5, with a possible D match to TRBD1 (6 bases). TRBV23-1 is identified as an open reading frame with a role that is uncertain. The CDR3 totals 16 residues. Trimming cost V 6 bases and J 0 bases, with 15 bases left between them. CDR3 nucleotide sequence: TGCGCCAGCAGCCGACGGGACACATATAGCAATCAGCCCCAGCATTTT. It codes for CASSRRDTYSNQPQHF.

The CDR3 DNA reads TGTGCCAGCAGTGTGGGGTCTGAAAAACTGTTTTTT. As protein: CASSVGSEKLFF. The chain is built from TRBV28 and TRBJ1-4; no clear D. In germline, CDR1 is MDHEN, CDR2 SYDVKM. This CDR3 has 12 residues. Trimming stripped 5 bases from V and 7 bases from J, with 8 bases between.

In its sample, this clone was seen a few times. The genes are TRBV4-2 and TRBJ2-2; D is undetermined. The germline CDR1 and CDR2 sequences are LGHNA and YNFKEQ. The CDR3 extends over 12 amino acids. Trimming removed 1 base at V and 8 bases at J, with 5 bases between. CDR3 coding DNA: TGTGCCAGCAGCCAAGTATCTGGGGAGCTGTTTTTT. Its translation: CASSQVSGELFF.

This clone was recorded a few times. This rearrangement joins TRBV28 to TRBJ1-1, with D possibly TRBD1 on 5 matching bases. Trimming pared 2 bases from V and 5 bases from J, leaving 15 bases between. Germline-derived CDR1 and CDR2 are MDHEN and SYDVKM. The CDR3 has 15 amino acids. The CDR3 DNA follows: TGTGCCAGCAGTTTACCTGCTGGAAGGGGAACTGAAGCTTTCTTT. It translates to CASSLPAGRGTEAFF.

The gene calls are TRBV5-4 and TRBJ2-1; 13 bases are shared with TRBD2. The V segment lost 3 bases and the J segment 4 bases; nucleotides outside the gene matches: 10. Germline loops: CDR1 SGHNT, CDR2 YYREEE (reference sequence). The CDR3 totals 18 residues. DNA of the CDR3: TGTGCCAGCAGCTCCCCGGGACTAGCGGGGATTCCTTACAATGAGCAGTTCTTC. Its protein is CASSSPGLAGIPYNEQFF.

This clone has just a few counts. J is TRBJ1-2 and V is TRBV28; D may be TRBD1 (6 bases). CDR3 size: 12 residues. Germline CDR1 MDHEN, CDR2 SYDVKM. V was pared by 8 bases and J by 2 bases, with 9 bases between. The CDR3 here is CASCTGNYGYTF. The CDR3 coding sequence is TGTGCCAGCTGTACAGGGAACTATGGCTACACCTTC.